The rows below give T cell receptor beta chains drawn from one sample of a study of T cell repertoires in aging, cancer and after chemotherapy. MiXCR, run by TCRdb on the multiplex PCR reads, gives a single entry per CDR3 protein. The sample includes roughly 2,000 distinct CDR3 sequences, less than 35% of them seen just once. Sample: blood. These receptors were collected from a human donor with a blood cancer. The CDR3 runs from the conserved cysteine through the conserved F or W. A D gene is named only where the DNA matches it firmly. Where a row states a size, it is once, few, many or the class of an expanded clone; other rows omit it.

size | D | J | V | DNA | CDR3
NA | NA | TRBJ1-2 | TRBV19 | TGTGCCAGTAGTATAGAGAAAAATAGCTATGGCTACACCTTC | CASSIEKNSYGYTF
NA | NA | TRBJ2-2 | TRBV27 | TGTGCCAGCAGTCCTCTAGACAGGCTGGTCGGGGAGCTGTTTTTT | CASSPLDRLVGELFF
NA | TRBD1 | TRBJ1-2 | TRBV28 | TGTGCCAGCAGTTCCTACGGACAGGGCTATGGCTACACCTTC | CASSSYGQGYGYTF
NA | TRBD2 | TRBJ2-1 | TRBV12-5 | TGTGCTAGTGGCGGACTAGCGGGGGAGACCCTTACGGTAAATGAGCAGTTCTTC | CASGGLAGETLTVNEQFF
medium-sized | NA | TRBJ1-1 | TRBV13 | TGTGCCAGCAGCTTAAACAGGTTTGAAGCTTTCTTT | CASSLNRFEAFF
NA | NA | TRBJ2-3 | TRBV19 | TGTGCCAGTAGTATAGATGGCCCGGACAGGAGGGGGACAGATACGCAGTATTTT | CASSIDGPDRRGTDTQYF
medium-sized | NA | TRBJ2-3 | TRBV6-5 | TGTGCCAGCAGTTACTCGGGGGTAATCACAGATACGCAGTATTTT | CASSYSGVITDTQYF
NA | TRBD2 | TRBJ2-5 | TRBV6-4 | TGTGCCAGCAGTGACTCGCGCCGGACTAGCGGGACTCCCTACCAAGAGACCCAGTACTTC | CASSDSRRTSGTPYQETQYF
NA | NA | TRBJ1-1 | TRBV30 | TGTGCCTGGAGTTTACAGGGAAACACTGAAGCTTTCTTT | CAWSLQGNTEAFF
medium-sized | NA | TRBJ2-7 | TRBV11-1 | TGTGCCAGCAGCCCCTTGCCGGCCCTCTCCTACGAGCAGTACTTC | CASSPLPALSYEQYF
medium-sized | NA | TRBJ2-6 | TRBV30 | TGTGCCTGGAGTGGTAAGGCTTCTGGGGCCAACGTCCTGACTTTC | CAWSGKASGANVLTF
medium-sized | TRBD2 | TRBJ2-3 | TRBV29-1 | TGCAGCGTTAAGGGGAGCGGGGGGGCACCAGATACGCAGTATTTT | CSVKGSGGAPDTQYF
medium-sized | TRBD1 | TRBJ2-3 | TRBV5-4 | TGTGCCAGCAGCTGGACAGGGGTGCGAGATACGCAGTATTTT | CASSWTGVRDTQYF
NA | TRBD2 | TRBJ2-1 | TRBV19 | TGTGCCAGTAAGCGGGGGACCTCCTACAATGAGCAGTTCTTC | CASKRGTSYNEQFF
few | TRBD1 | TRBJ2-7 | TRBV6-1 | TGTGCCAGCAGAGATTCGGGACAGCTCTACGAGCAGTACTTC | CASRDSGQLYEQYF
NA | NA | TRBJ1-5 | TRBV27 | TGTGCCAGCAGTTTGCCCCCGTCCAATCAGCCCCAGCATTTT | CASSLPPSNQPQHF
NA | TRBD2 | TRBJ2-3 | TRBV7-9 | TGTGCCGGAACTAGCGGGGGGCCGAGCACAGATACGCAGTATTTT | CAGTSGGPSTDTQYF
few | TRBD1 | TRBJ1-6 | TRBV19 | TGTGCCAGTAGCGAGACAGGGATCAATTCACCCCTCCACTTT | CASSETGINSPLHF
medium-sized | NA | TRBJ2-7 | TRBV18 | TGTGCCAGCTCACCACCGGTGCGTTACCACGAGCAGTACTTC | CASSPPVRYHEQYF
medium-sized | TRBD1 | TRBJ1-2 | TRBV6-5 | TGTGCCAGCAAACGTGGGACAGAACTCTATGGCTACACCTTC | CASKRGTELYGYTF
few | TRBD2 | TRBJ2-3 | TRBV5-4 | TGTGCCAGCAGCTTGGCCACAGCGGGGGGGCTTGGTACGCAGTATTTT | CASSLATAGGLGTQYF
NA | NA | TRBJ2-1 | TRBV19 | TGTGCCAGTAGAGAAAACGGGGCCCACAATGAGCAGTTCTTC | CASRENGAHNEQFF
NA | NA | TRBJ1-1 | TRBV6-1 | TGTGCCAGCTCACCAACGAGGGGAATGAACACTGAAGCTTTCTTT | CASSPTRGMNTEAFF
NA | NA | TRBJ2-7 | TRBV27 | TGTGCCAGCAGTCGGGCTTCACTCTACGAGCAGTACTTC | CASSRASLYEQYF
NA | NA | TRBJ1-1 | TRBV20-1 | TGCAGTGCTAGTCCCGTGAACACTGAAGCTTTCTTT | CSASPVNTEAFF
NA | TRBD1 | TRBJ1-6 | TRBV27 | TGTGTCAGCAGTCCCGACAGGGTCGAGGGACCCCTCCACTTT | CVSSPDRVEGPLHF
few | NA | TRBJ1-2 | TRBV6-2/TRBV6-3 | TGTGCCAGCAGAGAAACAGAGAACTATGGCTACACCTTC | CASRETENYGYTF
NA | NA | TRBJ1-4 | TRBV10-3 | TGTGCCATCAGCCAGGGGCCCGGCTCAGGGGATGAAAAACTGTTTTTT | CAISQGPGSGDEKLFF
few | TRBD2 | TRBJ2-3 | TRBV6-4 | TGTGCCAGCAGTGAGCGGGCTAGCGGTGCAGATACGCAGTATTTT | CASSERASGADTQYF
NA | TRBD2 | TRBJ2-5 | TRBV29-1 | TGCAGCGTTGCGGGCCCTGGGGTTAGCGGGGGGGCAGGACGTGGCCAAGAGACCCAGTACTTC | CSVAGPGVSGGAGRGQETQYF
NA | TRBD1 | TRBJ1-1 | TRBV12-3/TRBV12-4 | TGTGCCAGCAGACAGGGGTTGAACACTGAAGCTTTCTTT | CASRQGLNTEAFF
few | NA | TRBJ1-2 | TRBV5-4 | TGTGCCAGCAGTTCCTTGGGGTTCTATGGCTACACCTTC | CASSSLGFYGYTF
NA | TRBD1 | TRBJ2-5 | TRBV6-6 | TGTGCCAGCAGTTCCGTGGACAGGGGGACGGAGACCCAGTACTTC | CASSSVDRGTETQYF
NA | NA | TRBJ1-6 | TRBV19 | TGTGCCAGTAGTATAACGACGAATTCACCCCTCCACTTT | CASSITTNSPLHF
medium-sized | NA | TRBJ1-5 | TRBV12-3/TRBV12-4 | TGTGCCAGCAGTTCCCGCTCAGCAGGGTATAATCAGCCCCAGCATTTT | CASSSRSAGYNQPQHF
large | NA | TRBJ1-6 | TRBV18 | TGTGCCAGCTCACGATCCGCCGTGTTAGATTCACCCCTCCACTTT | CASSRSAVLDSPLHF
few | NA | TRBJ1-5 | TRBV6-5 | TGTGCCAGCAGTTACTCCAGGGGCATTCAGCCCCAGCATTTT | CASSYSRGIQPQHF
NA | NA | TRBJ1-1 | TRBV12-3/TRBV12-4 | TGTGCCAGCAGCCCCCGACAGAACCTTAACACTGAAGCTTTCTTT | CASSPRQNLNTEAFF
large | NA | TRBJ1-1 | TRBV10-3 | TGTGCCATCAGTGAAGCAGGGCAGAACACTGAAGCTTTCTTT | CAISEAGQNTEAFF
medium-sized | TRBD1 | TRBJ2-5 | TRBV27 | TGTGCCAGCAGTCTGGCGGCCACAGGGGGAGAGACCCAGTACTTC | CASSLAATGGETQYF
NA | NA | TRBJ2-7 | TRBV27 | TGTGCCAGCAGTGTCAACAGGGATACCTACGAGCAGTACTTC | CASSVNRDTYEQYF
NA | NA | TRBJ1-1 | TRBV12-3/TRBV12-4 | TGTGCCAGCAGTTTGACGGGGGCTCCCACTGAAGCTTTCTTT | CASSLTGAPTEAFF
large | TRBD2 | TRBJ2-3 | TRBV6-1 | TGTGCCAGCAGCCTAGCGGGGGGCACAGATACGCAGTATTTT | CASSLAGGTDTQYF
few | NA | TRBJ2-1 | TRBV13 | TGTGCCAGCAGCTTAGGGATTCCTTTATTCGCCTACAATGAGCAGTTCTTC | CASSLGIPLFAYNEQFF
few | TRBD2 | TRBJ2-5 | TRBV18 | TGTGCCAGCTCACCACCCCATAGCGGGGGTTCATCGACCCAGTACTTC | CASSPPHSGGSSTQYF
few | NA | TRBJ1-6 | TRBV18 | TGTGCCAGCTCACCCGGACCGCAACCTTATAATTCACCCCTCCACTTT | CASSPGPQPYNSPLHF
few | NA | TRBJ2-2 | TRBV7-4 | TGTGCCAGCAGCCGTACGGGGGGGGAGCTGTTTTTT | CASSRTGGELFF
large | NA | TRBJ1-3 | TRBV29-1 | TGCAGCGTTGAAGATCCTACAGGATTTGGAAACACCATATATTTT | CSVEDPTGFGNTIYF
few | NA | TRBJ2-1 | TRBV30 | TGTGCCTGGAACCTAGGCAAAAATGAGCAGTTCTTC | CAWNLGKNEQFF